This T cell receptor beta chain was sequenced for a study of T cells after yellow fever vaccination. Study at large: With SMART-Seq v4 Ultra Low Input, the fractions containing low cell numbers were prepared.

Overall study findings and caveats: The study found a weaker secondary response that peaked faster, day 5 versus 15. Subsequent booster samples again held most clones from primary vaccination (nearly 98% CD4, about 85% CD8).

This clonotype has more than one count but fewer than ten. The antigen remains undetermined. V gave up 5 bases and J gave up 2 bases, with 12 bases separating them. Germline values: CDR1 SGHVS, CDR2 FNYEAQ. The CDR3 is 15 residues long. They built TCR cDNA with 5'RACE template switching, a step that put in a universal primer site and UMIs. TCRdb itself ran the 5' RACE reads through MiXCR, one entry per CDR3 protein. The data show about 300,000 distinct CDR3 sequences, with about 6.9% seen just once and 15% to 20% held by the top ten. The specimen was PBMCs, collected approximately 47 days after the first yellow fever vaccination. This sequence joins TRBV7-6 and TRBJ1-4, with D perhaps matching TRBD1 (6 bases). The sequence derives from a man between 18 and 35 years old who received the YFV17D yellow fever vaccine. The CDR3 nucleotides are TGTGCCAGCAGCCAAGGGGGGGAGACTAATGAAAAACTGTTTTTT. Its protein product is CASSQGGETNEKLFF.